The present T cell receptor beta chain was sequenced within a study of T cells in Graves' hyperthyroidism and ophthalmopathy. Stable hyperthyroidism: no ophthalmopathy progression over 18 months of follow-up. This clonotype was seen many times. What was amplified from RNA transcripts were TCR beta CDR3 regions. HTBI primers were used for first-round RT-PCR of the TCR CDR3. A single record per CDR3 protein comes from TCRdb applying MiXCR to the multiplex PCR reads. This table has 550,000 to 650,000 distinct CDR3 sequences, approximately 15% appearing once. Sequencing was performed on blood. The TCR sequence derives from a woman aged 35 to 49 with Graves' hyperthyroidism.

CDR3 sequence: CASSLNSGRYNEQFF. Here the CDR3 DNA reads TGTGCCAGCAGCTTAAACAGCGGGAGGTACAATGAGCAGTTCTTC. The chain recombines TRBV7-2 with TRBJ2-1, with 9 bases that match TRBD2. This CDR3 comprises 15 residues. Germline values: CDR1 SGHTA, CDR2 FQGNSA. V gave up 2 bases and J gave up 4 bases; unmatched junction bases: 3.